The 18 T cell receptor beta chains below were found in one sample sequenced in a study of cytomegalovirus exposure and HLA in healthy donors. The PCR was carried out with 60 Vbeta primers and 13 Jbeta primers. TCRdb's table, derived via immunoSEQ multiplex PCR, lists solely in-frame clones and lacks some. The profile covers 81,000 or so clones, with about 81% appearing a single time and roughly 4.2% taken by the ten largest. Sequenced material: PBMCs. The source of these receptors is a man in his sixties in good health and CMV-seronegative.

The gene calls are TRBV29-1 and TRBJ1-2; TRBD1 might be the D (5 bases). The V end lost 6 bases, the J end lost 4 bases, and 18 bases lay between the germline ends. The CDR3 is 14 residues long. The germline V gene encodes CDR1 SQVTM and CDR2 ANQGSEA. The chain's CDR3 is CSVIWGGVIYGYTF. Here the CDR3 DNA reads TGCAGCGTAATTTGGGGGGGGGTTATCTATGGCTACACCTTC.

The rearrangement links TRBV18 to TRBJ1-1; 7 bases line up with TRBD1. Losses at the gene ends were 6 bases for V and 1 base for J; bases not matched to a gene: 11. This CDR3 comprises 16 residues. Germline V gene lookup returns CDR1 KGHSH and CDR2 LQKENI. CDR3 amino acids: CASSEFPGQKNTEAFF. For the CDR3, the DNA is TGTGCCAGCTCGGAATTCCCGGGACAGAAGAACACTGAAGCTTTCTTT.

The rearrangement uses TRBV11-3 and TRBJ2-2, with 10 nucleotides matching TRBD2. The germline V gene encodes CDR1 SGHNT and CDR2 YENEEA. After removal of 3 bases from V and 4 bases from J, the junction contained 14 bases not matched to a gene. CDR3 length equals 19 residues. In DNA, the CDR3 is TGTGCCAGCAGCTTCCTAGCGGGGGCCCAACCTGGGAGCACCGGGGAGCTGTTTTTT. It specifies CASSFLAGAQPGSTGELFF. The whole variable domain, filled in from reference TRBV11-3 and TRBJ2-2, reads EAGVVQSPRYKIIEKKQPVAFWCNPISGHNTLYWYLQNLGQGPELLIRYENEEAVDDSQLPKDRFSAERLKGVDSTLKIQPAELGDSAVYLCASSFLAGAQPGSTGELFFGEGSRLTVL.

V is TRBV15 and J is TRBJ1-2, with 10 bases aligning to TRBD1. V was clipped by 5 bases and J by 2 bases; unmatched bases: 11. Germline lookup yields CDR1 LNHNV and CDR2 YYDKDF (reference sequence). This CDR3 region has 17 residues. The CDR3 loop is CATSSWGQGSSNYGYTF. CDR3 in DNA: TGTGCCACCAGCTCTTGGGGACAGGGGTCTTCCAACTATGGCTACACCTTC. The entire variable domain, with the rest obtained from reference TRBV15 and TRBJ1-2, is as follows: DAMVIQNPRYQVTQFGKPVTLSCSQTLNHNVMYWYQQKSSQAPKLLFHYYDKDFNNEADTPDNFQSRRPNTSFCFLDIRSPGLGDTAMYLCATSSWGQGSSNYGYTFGSGTRLTVV.

This clone came up a few times. The V and J genes are TRBV19 and TRBJ2-3, with 10 bases aligning to TRBD2. V gave up 1 base and J gave up 0 bases; unmatched junction bases: 4. Germline V CDR1 and CDR2: LNHDA, SQIVND (reference sequence). The CDR3 runs to 17 residues. For the CDR3, the DNA is TGTGCCAGTAGTATAGCTAGCGGGGGCCTTAGCACAGATACGCAGTATTTT. This gives the protein CASSIASGGLSTDTQYF.

The chain has TRBV9 and TRBJ2-5, with a possible D match to TRBD1 (5 bases). Looked up from germline, CDR1 is SGDLS and CDR2 is YYNGEE. V gave up 3 bases and J gave up 3 bases, with 12 bases separating them. This CDR3 has 14 residues. In DNA form, the CDR3 reads TGTGCCAGCAGCGATACTGGGGCAAAAGAGACCCAGTACTTC. This encodes CASSDTGAKETQYF.

V and J are TRBV14 and TRBJ2-3, with a tentative D call TRBD1 (7 bases). CDR1 SGHDN and CDR2 FVKESK come from the germline V gene. This CDR3 region has 16 residues. Trimming stripped 2 bases from V and 6 bases from J, with 18 bases between. DNA of the CDR3: TGTGCCAGCAGCCAAAGGGGGCGGGGTCGTTCGGATACGCAGTATTTT. Translated, it gives CASSQRGRGRSDTQYF.

This clone was seen a handful of times. The chain employs TRBV5-5 and TRBJ2-7, with 7 bases matching TRBD1. The CDR3 is 15 amino acids. V lost 4 bases to trimming and J lost 1 base; unmatched junction nucleotides: 8. Germline V gene sequence: CDR1 SGHKS, CDR2 YYEKEE (reference sequence). The CDR3 bases are TGTGCCAGCAGCCCGAGACAGGGCAAGTCCTACGAGCAGTACTTC. Amino acids: CASSPRQGKSYEQYF.

This rearrangement joins TRBV7-8 to TRBJ2-5; possible D gene TRBD2, 7 bases. CDR3 length: 15 amino acids. With 0 bases removed from V and 4 bases from J, the gap between germline ends came to 12 bases. In germline, CDR1 is SGHVS, CDR2 FQNEAQ. The CDR3 bases are TGTGCCAGCAGCTTAGCGGGGGGGCCCTCAGAGACCCAGTACTTC. This gives the protein CASSLAGGPSETQYF.

The chain couples TRBV11-1 to TRBJ2-5; D is uncertain. The CDR3 loop spans 12 amino acids. Germline V CDR1 and CDR2: SGHAT, FQDESV (reference sequence). The V gene lost 8 bases and the J gene lost 5 bases, with 12 bases spanning the gap. CDR3 protein: CASQRVGETQYF. The CDR3 DNA follows: TGTGCCAGCCAGCGAGTTGGGGAGACCCAGTACTTC.

The rearrangement links TRBV5-1 to TRBJ2-2, with 7 bases that match TRBD1. This CDR3 has 18 amino acids. Germline V gene lookup returns CDR1 SGHRS and CDR2 YFSETQ. Unmatched junction bases numbered 12, after V lost 0 bases and J lost 4 bases. CDR3 residues: CASSLGPMDRFSTGELFF. CDR3 bases: TGCGCCAGCAGCTTGGGGCCCATGGACAGGTTTTCCACCGGGGAGCTGTTTTTT.

The V and J genes are TRBV5-6 and TRBJ2-7, with 7 bases fitting TRBD1. V lost 4 bases to trimming and J lost 4 bases; unmatched junction nucleotides: 5. This CDR3 comprises 13 residues. Germline loops: CDR1 SGHDT, CDR2 YYEEEE. In DNA, the CDR3 is TGTGCCAGCAGCCCGGGACAGCTTTACGAGCAGTACTTC. Protein sequence: CASSPGQLYEQYF.

This clone was seen once. CDR3 region: CASGTGQGLSGNTIYF. The CDR3 coding sequence is TGTGCTAGTGGTACCGGACAGGGCCTCTCTGGAAACACCATATATTTT. The chain employs TRBV12-5 and TRBJ1-3; 8 bases map to TRBD1. The CDR3 covers 16 residues. The germline CDR1 and CDR2 sequences are LGHNT and FRNRAP. V gave up 5 bases and J gave up 0 bases; unmatched junction bases: 6.

This clone occurred once. The junction and the germline gene differ at one end; a read error may be behind it. The rearrangement joins TRBV7-9 to TRBJ1-1; 8 bases map to TRBD1. The germline gives CDR1 SEHNR, CDR2 FQNEAQ (reference sequence). The length of the CDR3 is 17 residues. The CDR3 spells CSSSRQGPGPLNTEAFF. In DNA, the CDR3 is TGTTCCAGCAGCCGACAGGGGCCGGGCCCTTTGAACACTGAAGCTTTCTTT.

This clone was detected only once. V gene TRBV6-6 combines with J gene TRBJ2-7; no clear D. In germline, CDR1 is MNHNY, CDR2 SVGAGI (reference sequence). The V and J ends lost 8 bases and 0 bases respectively, with 14 bases between them. CDR3 length: 14 residues. The CDR3 spells CASGLRLSSYEQYF. The CDR3 DNA reads as TGTGCCAGCGGGCTCAGATTATCCTCCTACGAGCAGTACTTC.

The V and J genes are TRBV27 and TRBJ2-5; perhaps TRBD1 as D (5 bases). The CDR3 runs 16 residues. V was shortened by 5 bases and J by 1 base, with 17 bases between the two germline ends. Germline V lookup: CDR1 MNHEY, CDR2 SMNVEV (reference sequence). CDR3 DNA sequence: TGTGCCAGCAGTCTTCGACCAGGCGACAGCCAAGAGACCCAGTACTTC. Protein: CASSLRPGDSQETQYF.

The V and J genes are TRBV29-1 and TRBJ2-3; 8 bases align to TRBD1. Germline CDR1 and CDR2: SQVTM and ANQGSEA. The CDR3 is made up of 12 amino acids. The CDR3 reads CSGSRGQDTQYF. CDR3 nucleotides: TGCAGTGGGAGCAGGGGGCAAGATACGCAGTATTTT.

This clone has just one count. A read error may produce the germline difference seen at one junction end. V gene TRBV7-9 combines with J gene TRBJ2-7; TRBD1 aligns across 10 bases. From germline, CDR1 is SEHNR and CDR2 FQNEAQ (reference sequence). The CDR3 length is 15 residues. DNA for the CDR3: TGTTCCAGCAGCTTAGGACAGGGGGTCGCCTACGAGCAGTACTTC. Translation: CSSSLGQGVAYEQYF.